Below, 24 T cell receptor beta chains from the same sample are listed, as sequenced in a study of blood T cell repertoires in COVID-19. Assay: immunoSEQ multiplex PCR; the TCRdb copy retains only in-frame clones and omits some. The sample consists of approximately 45,000 clones, about 87% of them appearing once. Sequenced input: peripheral blood. The receptors here all came from an elderly woman with COVID-19, enrolled during active disease.

The chain employs TRBV5-1 and TRBJ1-5, with TRBD1 matching 10 bases. Looked up from germline, CDR1 is SGHRS and CDR2 is YFSETQ. Germline trimming cut 1 base from V and 2 bases from J; bases unmatched to any gene: 6. The CDR3 runs 17 residues. This CDR3 is CASSLHGTGVGNQPQHF. The CDR3 bases are TGCGCCAGCAGCTTGCATGGGACAGGGGTAGGCAATCAGCCCCAGCATTTT.

The rearrangement uses TRBV18 and TRBJ2-7; 8 bases line up with TRBD2. This CDR3 region has 15 residues. The V and J ends lost 3 bases and 1 base, in that order; junction bases with no gene match: 5. Per the germline V gene, CDR1 is KGHSH and CDR2 is LQKENI. The CDR3 spells CASSPGGGHSYEQYF. The CDR3 coding sequence is TGTGCCAGCTCACCCGGGGGGGGCCATTCCTACGAGCAGTACTTC.

The chain carries TRBV7-9 and TRBJ1-4, with 12 positions matching TRBD1. The CDR3 covers 17 residues. The trim removed 1 base at V and 4 bases at J, leaving 4 bases unmatched. Looked up from germline, CDR1 is SEHNR and CDR2 is FQNEAQ (reference sequence). This chain's CDR3 is CASSLVGTGGRNEKLFF. The CDR3 DNA reads as TGTGCCAGCAGCTTAGTGGGGACAGGGGGCCGTAATGAAAAACTGTTTTTT.

This clone was seen just once. This rearrangement joins TRBV19 to TRBJ1-4, with a tentative D call TRBD1 (6 bases). CDR3 length equals 13 residues. The V and J ends lost 10 bases and 7 bases respectively, with 16 bases between them. Germline V gene lookup returns CDR1 LNHDA and CDR2 SQIVND (reference sequence). CDR3 DNA sequence: TGTGCCACCTTAGGACAGTACCCTGAAAAACTGTTTTTT. Translation gives CATLGQYPEKLFF.

The chain is built from TRBV4-2 and TRBJ1-2; D is unclear. This CDR3 is 13 amino acids long. Germline CDR1 reads LGHNA; CDR2 reads YNFKEQ. V lost 3 bases to trimming and J lost 4 bases, with 9 bases between them. As DNA, the CDR3 is TGTGCCAGCAGCCAGGCGGAGGGCTATGGCTACACCTTC. Residues: CASSQAEGYGYTF.

This chain uses TRBV3-1 (or the pseudogene TRBV3-2) with TRBJ1-3; D gene ambiguous. CDR1 is LGHDT and CDR2 is YNNKEL in the germline V gene (reference sequence). Trimming pared 3 bases from V and 14 bases from J, leaving 17 bases between. The CDR3 has 13 amino acids. The CDR3 DNA sequence: TGTGCCAGCAGCCAGGCACACAGCCAACGTGTATATTTT. Protein: CASSQAHSQRVYF.

This chain connects TRBV11-3 to TRBJ2-1, with 8 bases matching TRBD1. Germline CDR1 and CDR2: SGHNT and YENEEA. The CDR3 length is 19 residues. V lost 1 base to trimming and J lost 0 bases; unmatched junction nucleotides: 11. The CDR3 DNA follows: TGTGCCAGCAGCTTAGGGCAGGGGGCCCCGACTAGCTCCTACAATGAGCAGTTCTTC. Translating it yields CASSLGQGAPTSSYNEQFF.

J is TRBJ1-6 and V is TRBV5-4, with TRBD1 matching 8 bases. J lost 7 bases, V lost 4 bases, and 1 base had no gene match. Germline loops: CDR1 SGHNT, CDR2 YYREEE (reference sequence). The CDR3 covers 13 residues. CDR3 loop: CASSRQGNSPLHF. The CDR3 DNA reads TGTGCCAGCAGCCGACAGGGGAATTCACCCCTCCACTTT.

The gene calls are TRBV6-4 and TRBJ2-3; D might be TRBD2 (5 bases). The CDR3 runs to 14 residues. Germline V CDR1 and CDR2: MRHNA, SNTAGT. V was pared by 6 bases and J by 3 bases, with 13 bases between. The chain's CDR3 is CASSREGATDTQYF. Here the CDR3 DNA reads TGTGCCAGCAGCCGAGAGGGAGCTACAGATACGCAGTATTTT.

This chain's CDR3 is CASSVLATTGADTQYF. The CDR3 nucleotides are TGTGCCAGCAGCGTACTGGCCACCACGGGAGCAGATACGCAGTATTTT. The chain joins TRBV9 to TRBJ2-3, with D tentatively TRBD2 (6 bases). V shed 1 base and J shed 4 bases, with 16 bases lying between them. This CDR3 has 16 residues. Germline CDR1 reads SGDLS; CDR2 reads YYNGEE.

This clone was observed a handful of times. This chain connects TRBV3-1 (or the pseudogene TRBV3-2) to TRBJ1-5, with D possibly being TRBD1 (5 bases). The CDR3 contains 19 residues. The V and J ends lost 1 base and 0 bases respectively, with 19 bases between them. Germline CDR1 is LGHDT and CDR2 is YNNKEL (reference sequence). The CDR3 spells CASSQGFRGVQYSNQPQHF. The CDR3 bases are TGTGCCAGCAGCCAAGGTTTCCGGGGGGTTCAATATAGCAATCAGCCCCAGCATTTT.

This clone was found a few times. The rearrangement uses TRBV18 and TRBJ1-5, with D maybe TRBD1 (5 bases). Germline CDR1 is KGHSH and CDR2 is LQKENI. The germline V and J ends were trimmed by 8 bases and 4 bases, with 18 bases remaining between them. The CDR3 runs to 15 residues. As DNA, the CDR3 is TGTGCCAGCAAGGTGGGGGGTGGTGGTAATCAGCCCCAGCATTTT. This codes for CASKVGGGGNQPQHF. Using reference TRBV18 and TRBJ1-5 for the parts outside the CDR3, the full variable domain is NAGVMQNPRHLVRRRGQEARLRCSPMKGHSHVYWYRQLPEEGLKFMVYLQKENIIDESGMPKERFSAEFPKEGPSILRIQQVVRGDSAAYFCASKVGGGGNQPQHFGDGTRLSIL.

This chain joins TRBV18 and TRBJ1-6; 8 nucleotides line up with TRBD1. The germline gives CDR1 KGHSH, CDR2 LQKENI. Unmatched junction bases numbered 9, after V lost 4 bases and J lost 10 bases. The CDR3 covers 15 residues. Written as DNA, the CDR3 is TGTGCCAGCTCACTCGGACAGGGAGTAGGGTCACCCCTCCACTTT. Translated: CASSLGQGVGSPLHF.

The rearrangement links TRBV10-3 to TRBJ2-5; D might be TRBD1 (5 bases). This CDR3 comprises 13 residues. Trimming removed 3 bases from V and 5 bases from J, with 10 bases in between. Germline loops: CDR1 ENHRY, CDR2 SYGVKD. CDR3 bases: TGTGCCATCAGTGATAGGGGTGGGGAGACCCAGTACTTC. Encoded protein: CAISDRGGETQYF.

About this clone: Without the conserved terminal phenylalanine or tryptophan, this CDR3 likely stems from a read error. It is unclear where the CDR3 begins or ends on the DNA, so no DNA is shown, and the CDR3 is as TCRdb lists it. The CDR3 reads CASRSRQVSL. V is TRBV12-3 or TRBV12-4 and J is TRBJ1-1; the D call TRBD1 from the table was never checked on the DNA. The CDR3 region is 10 residues in length, termini included.

The V gene is TRBV5-4, the J gene TRBJ2-1; 13 bases map to TRBD2. In germline, CDR1 is SGHNT, CDR2 YYREEE (reference sequence). The CDR3 length is 16 residues. Trimming took 2 bases from V and 8 from J; bases not matched to a gene: 7. This CDR3 is CASSLRLAGGVDEQFF. For the CDR3, the DNA is TGTGCCAGCAGCTTAAGACTAGCGGGGGGCGTGGATGAGCAGTTCTTC.

Notes on this clone: One junction end does not reproduce the germline sequence, and a read error may be involved. The rearrangement uses TRBV20-1 and TRBJ1-2; D gene uncertain. CDR1 is DFQATT, CDR2 SNEGSKA, per germline (reference sequence). The CDR3 totals 11 residues. CDR3 sequence: CSARGPYGYTF. CDR3 DNA sequence: TGCAGTGCCAGAGGGCCCTATGGCTACACCTTC.

The chain has TRBV19 and TRBJ2-7; tentatively, D is TRBD2 (6 bases). The CDR3 runs 14 residues. V lost 3 bases, J lost 4 bases, and 13 bases lay in between. Germline assignment: CDR1 LNHDA and CDR2 SQIVND (reference sequence). The CDR3 region is CASSMPGGKYEQYF. Written as DNA, the CDR3 is TGTGCCAGTAGTATGCCCGGGGGTAAGTACGAGCAGTACTTC.

CDR3 in amino acids: CASSFRGQAYEQYF. CDR3 sequence (DNA): TGTGCCAGCAGCTTCCGGGGACAGGCCTACGAGCAGTACTTC. The chain has TRBV5-5 and TRBJ2-7, with 8 positions matching TRBD1. This CDR3 is built from 14 residues. Looked up from germline, CDR1 is SGHKS and CDR2 is YYEKEE (reference sequence). V shed 2 bases and J 2 bases; nucleotides not matched to a gene: 3.

Only one count was recorded for this clone. This rearrangement joins TRBV7-9 to TRBJ1-2; TRBD1 matches 7 bases. The CDR3 has 15 amino acids. The V segment lost 5 bases and the J segment 0 bases; nucleotides outside the gene matches: 6. Looked up from germline, CDR1 is SEHNR and CDR2 is FQNEAQ (reference sequence). The CDR3 DNA follows: TGTGCCAGCAGCCTCAACAGGGGATCTAACTATGGCTACACCTTC. Protein: CASSLNRGSNYGYTF. Full variable domain (outside the CDR3, taken from reference TRBV7-9 and TRBJ1-2): DTGVSQNPRHKITKRGQNVTFRCDPISEHNRLYWYRQTLGQGPEFLTYFQNEAQLEKSRLLSDRFSAERPKGSFSTLEIQRTEQGDSAMYLCASSLNRGSNYGYTFGSGTRLTVV.

This clone was seen once. The chain joins TRBV7-6 to TRBJ2-2; D may be TRBD1 (6 bases). The CDR3 sequence is 16 residues long. Per the germline V gene, CDR1 is SGHVS and CDR2 is FNYEAQ. V was clipped by 1 base and J by 2 bases, with 11 bases between them. This CDR3 is CASSLVAGANTGELFF. Written as DNA, the CDR3 is TGTGCCAGCAGCTTAGTGGCAGGGGCCAACACCGGGGAGCTGTTTTTT.

The DNA for the CDR3 is TGTGCCAGCAGTTCTAATCGGAACAGGCTATCGGAGGGAGAGACCCAGTACTTC. Translating gives CASSSNRNRLSEGETQYF. The chain is built from TRBV28 and TRBJ2-5; tentatively, D is TRBD2 (6 bases). V lost 4 bases, J lost 4 bases, and 25 bases lay in between. CDR1 and CDR2 from the germline V gene are MDHEN and SYDVKM. The CDR3 loop spans 18 amino acids.

CDR3 sequence: CASKRVRAETGELFF. The CDR3 DNA follows: TGTGCCAGCAAGAGGGTGAGGGCCGAGACCGGGGAGCTGTTTTTT. This chain links TRBV6-5 with TRBJ2-2; tentatively, D is TRBD2 (5 bases). CDR1 MNHEY and CDR2 SVGAGI come from the germline V gene. There are 15 residues in the CDR3. V was trimmed by 7 bases and J by 5 bases, leaving 17 bases between them.

The chain couples TRBV3-1 (or the pseudogene TRBV3-2) to TRBJ1-2; TRBD1 might be the D (6 bases). The CDR3 consists of 15 residues. V lost 0 bases and J 7 bases, leaving 15 bases between the germline ends. Per germline, CDR1 LGHDT and CDR2 YNNKEL (reference sequence). CDR3 sequence: CASSQDLIRGSGYTF. For the CDR3, the DNA is TGTGCCAGCAGCCAAGATCTCATCAGGGGTAGTGGCTACACCTTC.